This T cell receptor (beta chain) was retrieved from a study of T cells in Graves' hyperthyroidism and ophthalmopathy. The patients, who ranged from 18 to 65 in age, presented with newly diagnosed hyperthyroidism lasting under 2 months. Exclusion of patients followed from uncontrolled infection, other autoimmune disease, pregnancy or lactation. Clinical symptoms, serum thyroxine, TRAb, thyroid ultrasound and orbital computed tomography established diagnosis. The source material, RNA transcripts, was used to amplify TCR beta CDR3 regions. Carried out on the TCR CDR3, a first-round RT-PCR used the HTBI primer set. One entry per CDR3 protein results from TCRdb running MiXCR on the multiplex PCR reads. The sample consists of around 340,000 distinct CDR3 sequences, approximately 17% of them appearing once. This clonotype was seen many times. Sequenced: blood. The TCR originated in a man aged 30 to 39 with Graves' hyperthyroidism.

In nucleotides, the CDR3 is TGTGCCAGCTCACCTTCTGGGCTTTATGGCTACACCTTC. Translation gives CASSPSGLYGYTF. V usage is TRBV18 and J usage is TRBJ1-2, with no clear D. The germline V gene has CDR1 KGHSH and CDR2 LQKENI. This CDR3 comprises 13 residues. Trimming left V 3 bases short and J 5 bases short, with 10 bases between.